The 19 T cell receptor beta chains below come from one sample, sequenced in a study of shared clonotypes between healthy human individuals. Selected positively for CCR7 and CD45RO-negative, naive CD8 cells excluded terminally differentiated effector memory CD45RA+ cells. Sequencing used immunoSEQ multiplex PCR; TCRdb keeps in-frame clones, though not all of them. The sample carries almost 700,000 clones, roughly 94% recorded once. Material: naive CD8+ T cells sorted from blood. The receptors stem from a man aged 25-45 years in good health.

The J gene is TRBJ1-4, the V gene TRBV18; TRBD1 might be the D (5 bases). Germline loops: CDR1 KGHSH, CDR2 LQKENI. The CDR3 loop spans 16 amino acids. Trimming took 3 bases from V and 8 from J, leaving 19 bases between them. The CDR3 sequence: CASSPKSEGRREKLFF. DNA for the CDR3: TGTGCCAGCTCACCGAAGTCGGAGGGACGGAGGGAAAAACTGTTTTTT.

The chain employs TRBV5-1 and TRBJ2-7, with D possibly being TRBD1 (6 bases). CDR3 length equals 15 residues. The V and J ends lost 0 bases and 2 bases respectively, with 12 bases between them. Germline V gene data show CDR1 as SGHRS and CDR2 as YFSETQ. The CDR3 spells CASSLVPGHTYEQYF. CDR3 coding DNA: TGCGCCAGCAGCTTGGTGCCGGGACACACCTACGAGCAGTACTTC. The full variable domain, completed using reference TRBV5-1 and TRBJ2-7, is KAGVTQTPRYLIKTRGQQVTLSCSPISGHRSVSWYQQTPGQGLQFLFEYFSETQRNKGNFPGRFSGRQFSNSRSEMNVSTLELGDSALYLCASSLVPGHTYEQYFGPGTRLTVT.

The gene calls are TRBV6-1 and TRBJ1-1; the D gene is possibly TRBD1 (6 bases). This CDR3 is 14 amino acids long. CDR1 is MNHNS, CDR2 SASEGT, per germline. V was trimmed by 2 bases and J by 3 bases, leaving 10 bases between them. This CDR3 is CASSESQGYTEAFF. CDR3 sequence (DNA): TGTGCCAGCAGTGAATCCCAGGGGTACACTGAAGCTTTCTTT.

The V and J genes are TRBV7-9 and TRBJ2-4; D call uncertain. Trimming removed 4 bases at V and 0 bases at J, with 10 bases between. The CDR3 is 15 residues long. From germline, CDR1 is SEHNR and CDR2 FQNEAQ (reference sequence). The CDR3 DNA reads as TGTGCCAGCAGCTCCAACGTGCTAGCCAAAAACATTCAGTACTTC. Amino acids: CASSSNVLAKNIQYF.

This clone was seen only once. CDR3 bases: TGTGCCAGCAGCTTAATCGGGAGGGGCACTGAAGCTTTCTTT. It encodes CASSLIGRGTEAFF. The chain is built from TRBV13 and TRBJ1-1; a possible D gene is TRBD1 (5 bases). V lost 2 bases, J lost 4 bases, and 11 bases lay in between. Germline values: CDR1 PRHDT, CDR2 FYEKMQ (reference sequence). There are 14 residues in the CDR3.

In DNA form, the CDR3 reads TGTGCCAGTAGTTGGGACAGAATGAATGAGCAGTTCTTC. Amino acid sequence: CASSWDRMNEQFF. The chain carries TRBV19 and TRBJ2-1; 7 nucleotides align to TRBD1. The germline V gene has CDR1 LNHDA and CDR2 SQIVND (reference sequence). The V and J ends lost 5 bases and 7 bases, in that order; junction bases with no gene match: 5. This CDR3 has 13 amino acids.

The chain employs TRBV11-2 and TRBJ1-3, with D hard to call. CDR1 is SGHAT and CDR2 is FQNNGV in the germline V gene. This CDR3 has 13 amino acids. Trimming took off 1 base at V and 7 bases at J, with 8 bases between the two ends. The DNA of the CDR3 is TGTGCCAGCAGCTTAGTTGGGGAGAACACCATATATTTT. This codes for CASSLVGENTIYF.

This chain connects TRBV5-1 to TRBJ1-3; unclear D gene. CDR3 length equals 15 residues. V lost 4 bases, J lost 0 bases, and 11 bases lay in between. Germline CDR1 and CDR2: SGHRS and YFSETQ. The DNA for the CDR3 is TGCGCCAGCAGCGATGGGGTGGTCTCTGGAAACACCATATATTTT. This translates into CASSDGVVSGNTIYF.

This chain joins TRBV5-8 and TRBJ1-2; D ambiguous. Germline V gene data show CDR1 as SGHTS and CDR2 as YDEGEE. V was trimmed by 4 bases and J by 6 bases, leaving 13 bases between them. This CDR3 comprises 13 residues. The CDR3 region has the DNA TGTGCCAGCAGCCCGGCCGCGCTTCATGGCTACACCTTC. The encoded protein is CASSPAALHGYTF. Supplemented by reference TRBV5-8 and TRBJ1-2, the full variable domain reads EAGVTQSPTHLIKTRGQQATLRCSPISGHTSVYWYQQALGLGLQFLLWYDEGEERNRGNFPPRFSGRQFPNYSSELNVNALELEDSALYLCASSPAALHGYTFGSGTRLTVV.

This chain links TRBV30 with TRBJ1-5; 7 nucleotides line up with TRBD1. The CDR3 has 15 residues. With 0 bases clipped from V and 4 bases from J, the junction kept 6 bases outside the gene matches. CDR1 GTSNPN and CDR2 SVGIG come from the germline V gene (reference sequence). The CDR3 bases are TGTGCCTGGAGTGTAGGGGGGGACAGAAATCAGCCCCAGCATTTT. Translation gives CAWSVGGDRNQPQHF.

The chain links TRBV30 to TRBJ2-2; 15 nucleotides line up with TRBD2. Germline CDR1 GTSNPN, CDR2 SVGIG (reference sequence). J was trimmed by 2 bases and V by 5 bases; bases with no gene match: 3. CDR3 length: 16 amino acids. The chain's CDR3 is CAWVGLAGGNTGELFF. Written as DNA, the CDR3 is TGTGCCTGGGTGGGACTAGCGGGAGGCAACACCGGGGAGCTGTTTTTT.

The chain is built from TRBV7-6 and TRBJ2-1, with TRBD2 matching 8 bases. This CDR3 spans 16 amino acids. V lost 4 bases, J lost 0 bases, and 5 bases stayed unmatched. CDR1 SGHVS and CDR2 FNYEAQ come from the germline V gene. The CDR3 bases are TGTGCCAGCAGCTCCCAGCGGGAGATCTCCTACAATGAGCAGTTCTTC. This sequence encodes CASSSQREISYNEQFF.

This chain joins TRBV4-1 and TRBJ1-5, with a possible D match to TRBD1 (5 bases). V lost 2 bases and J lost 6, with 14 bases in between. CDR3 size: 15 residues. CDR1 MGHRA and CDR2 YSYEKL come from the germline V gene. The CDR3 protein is CASSQYLGGPQPQHF. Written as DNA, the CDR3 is TGCGCCAGCAGCCAATATTTGGGGGGACCTCAGCCCCAGCATTTT.

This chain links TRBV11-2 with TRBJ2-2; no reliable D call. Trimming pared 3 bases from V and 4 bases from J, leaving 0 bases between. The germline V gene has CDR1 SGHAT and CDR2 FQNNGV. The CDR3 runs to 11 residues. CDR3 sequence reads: CASSFTGELFF. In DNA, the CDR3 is TGTGCCAGCAGCTTCACCGGGGAGCTGTTTTTT.

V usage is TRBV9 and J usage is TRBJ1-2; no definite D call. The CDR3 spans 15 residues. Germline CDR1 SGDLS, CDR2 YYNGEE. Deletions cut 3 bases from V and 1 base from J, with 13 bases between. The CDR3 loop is CASSGRGGVNYGYTF. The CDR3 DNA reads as TGTGCCAGCAGCGGACGAGGTGGGGTTAACTATGGCTACACCTTC.

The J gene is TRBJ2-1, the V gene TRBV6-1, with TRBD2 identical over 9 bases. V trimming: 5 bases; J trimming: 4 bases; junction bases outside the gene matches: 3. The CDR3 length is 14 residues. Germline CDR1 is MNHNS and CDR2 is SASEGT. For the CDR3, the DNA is TGTGCCAGCAGTAGCGGGAGGACTTACAATGAGCAGTTCTTC. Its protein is CASSSGRTYNEQFF.

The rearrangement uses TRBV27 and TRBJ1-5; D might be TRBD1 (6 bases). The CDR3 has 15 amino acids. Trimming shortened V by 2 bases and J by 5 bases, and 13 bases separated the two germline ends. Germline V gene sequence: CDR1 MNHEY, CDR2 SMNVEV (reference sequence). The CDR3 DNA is TGTGCCAGCAGTTTACTGGCAGGGGTCGATCAGCCCCAGCATTTT. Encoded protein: CASSLLAGVDQPQHF.

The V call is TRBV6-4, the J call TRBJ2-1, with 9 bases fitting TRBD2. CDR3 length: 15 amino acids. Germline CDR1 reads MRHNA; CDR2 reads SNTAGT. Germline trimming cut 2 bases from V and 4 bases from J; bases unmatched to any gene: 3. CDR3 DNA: TGTGCCAGCAGTGACGAGGCGGGAGGGTACAATGAGCAGTTCTTC. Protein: CASSDEAGGYNEQFF.

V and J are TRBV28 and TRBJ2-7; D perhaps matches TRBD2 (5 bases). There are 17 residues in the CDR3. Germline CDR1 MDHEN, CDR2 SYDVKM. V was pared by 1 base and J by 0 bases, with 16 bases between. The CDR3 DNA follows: TGTGCCAGCAGTTTATCATTCCTAGCAGGTTACTCCTACGAGCAGTACTTC. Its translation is CASSLSFLAGYSYEQYF. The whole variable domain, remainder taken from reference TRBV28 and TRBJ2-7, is DVKVTQSSRYLVKRTGEKVFLECVQDMDHENMFWYRQDPGLGLRLIYFSYDVKMKEKGDIPEGYSVSREKKERFSLILESASTNQTSMYLCASSLSFLAGYSYEQYFGPGTRLTVT.